This TCR beta chain stems from a study of blood T cell repertoires in COVID-19. The V end was cut by 6 bases, the J end by 0 bases, with 12 bases between. The CDR3 sequence is 15 residues long. From germline, CDR1 is LNHDA and CDR2 SQIVND (reference sequence). The method was immunoSEQ multiplex PCR; TCRdb's version includes in-frame clones alone and lacks a portion of them. Of around 73,000 clones in the sample, 70% to 85% were seen once. The sequence came from an older woman with acute or convalescent COVID-19. The J gene is TRBJ1-5, the V gene TRBV19; possible D gene TRBD1, 6 bases. The source material was peripheral blood. CDR3 in DNA: TGTGCCAGTAGGTCGGACAGTTATAGCAATCAGCCCCAGCATTTT. It codes for CASRSDSYSNQPQHF.